What follows are 20 T cell receptor beta chains derived from one specimen sequenced in a study of control samples from healthy donors and cancer patients. Produced via immunoSEQ multiplex PCR; TCRdb's table is partial and in-frame only. The sample contains about 120,000 clones, 93% of which appear only once. The specimen was blood. The receptors originated from a man between 25 and 39 years old in good health.

The chain links TRBV11-2 to TRBJ1-5; D perhaps matches TRBD1 (5 bases). V lost 6 bases and J lost 0, with 9 bases in between. Per germline, CDR1 SGHAT and CDR2 FQNNGV. This CDR3 contains 14 residues. For the CDR3, the DNA is TGTGCCAGCAGTCCAGGGATTAGCAATCAGCCCCAGCATTTT. Residues: CASSPGISNQPQHF. The whole variable domain, remainder taken from reference TRBV11-2 and TRBJ1-5, is EAGVAQSPRYKIIEKRQSVAFWCNPISGHATLYWYQQILGQGPKLLIQFQNNGVVDDSQLPKDRFSAERLKGVDSTLKIQPAKLEDSAVYLCASSPGISNQPQHFGDGTRLSIL.

The chain couples TRBV11-2 to TRBJ1-1; tentatively, D is TRBD1 (6 bases). This CDR3 is built from 15 residues. V lost 5 bases to trimming and J lost 0 bases, with 13 bases between them. The germline gives CDR1 SGHAT, CDR2 FQNNGV. The DNA for the CDR3 is TGTGCCAGCAGCACCCTCACAGGGCTGAACACTGAAGCTTTCTTT. Protein product: CASSTLTGLNTEAFF.

The chain combines TRBV27 with TRBJ1-1; unclear D gene. Trimming took off 6 bases at V and 0 bases at J, with 11 bases between the two ends. The CDR3 sequence is 14 residues long. Germline-derived CDR1 and CDR2 are MNHEY and SMNVEV (reference sequence). CDR3: CASSLMGMNTEAFF. Written as DNA, the CDR3 is TGTGCCAGCAGCTTGATGGGGATGAACACTGAAGCTTTCTTT.

This chain links TRBV6-5 with TRBJ2-5, with a possible D match to TRBD2 (6 bases). This CDR3 contains 13 residues. Trimming shortened V by 10 bases and J by 3 bases, and 15 bases separated the two germline ends. Germline assignment: CDR1 MNHEY and CDR2 SVGAGI. The DNA for the CDR3 is TGTGCCACTTCAAGGACTACGAAAGAGACCCAGTACTTC. It specifies CATSRTTKETQYF.

This clone was counted a single time. The chain joins TRBV27 to TRBJ1-1, with a weak D call TRBD1 (6 bases). Germline V CDR1 and CDR2: MNHEY, SMNVEV (reference sequence). There are 16 residues in the CDR3. The V and J ends lost 2 bases and 0 bases respectively, with 13 bases between them. CDR3: CASSLGGAGVNTEAFF. DNA for the CDR3: TGTGCCAGCAGTTTAGGGGGGGCAGGGGTGAACACTGAAGCTTTCTTT.

This clone has only a few counts. The CDR3 protein is CASSASSGSSYEQYF. DNA of the CDR3: TGTGCCAGTAGTGCCTCTAGCGGGAGCTCCTACGAGCAGTACTTC. V gene TRBV19 combines with J gene TRBJ2-7; 10 nucleotides agree with TRBD2. This CDR3 is built from 15 residues. Germline V lookup: CDR1 LNHDA, CDR2 SQIVND (reference sequence). The ends lost 5 bases at V and 0 bases at J; junction bases unmatched: 4.

The chain combines TRBV9 with TRBJ2-1; TRBD2 matches 8 bases. The CDR3 has 17 residues. The germline gives CDR1 SGDLS, CDR2 YYNGEE. V trimming: 3 bases; J trimming: 0 bases; junction bases outside the gene matches: 8. CDR3 protein: CASSASLAESSYNEQFF. Written as DNA, the CDR3 is TGTGCCAGCAGCGCCTCACTAGCGGAAAGCTCCTACAATGAGCAGTTCTTC.

The chain combines TRBV11-2 with TRBJ1-4; D is possibly TRBD1 (6 bases). Germline V gives CDR1 SGHAT, CDR2 FQNNGV. CDR3 size: 16 residues. V was pared by 3 bases and J by 1 base, with 12 bases between. Written as DNA, the CDR3 is TGTGCCAGCAGCTTGTTCTCGGGACAAACTAATGAAAAACTGTTTTTT. Translating gives CASSLFSGQTNEKLFF.

The chain uses TRBV5-4 and TRBJ1-1; D perhaps matches TRBD1 (5 bases). The CDR3 is made up of 14 amino acids. In germline, CDR1 is SGHNT, CDR2 YYREEE (reference sequence). V dropped 9 bases and J dropped 5 bases, with 20 bases sitting between them. The CDR3 DNA reads as TGTGCCACGACCTTGGGGGTGCGTTTAACTGAAGCTTTCTTT. The encoded protein is CATTLGVRLTEAFF.

This sequence joins TRBV19 and TRBJ1-5; D unclear. V gave up 0 bases and J gave up 5 bases, with 11 bases separating them. Germline V gene sequence: CDR1 LNHDA, CDR2 SQIVND (reference sequence). CDR3 length: 15 amino acids. CDR3 amino acids: CASSIDQRRDQPQHF. The CDR3 DNA reads as TGTGCCAGTAGTATAGATCAGCGAAGGGATCAGCCCCAGCATTTT.

The chain uses TRBV5-1 and TRBJ1-4; D is uncertain. Germline assignment: CDR1 SGHRS and CDR2 YFSETQ. This CDR3 contains 16 residues. Trimming cost V 4 bases and J 8 bases, with 21 bases left between them. The CDR3 DNA is TGCGCCAGCAGCCGTTATTCACCTACGGCCAACGAAAAACTGTTTTTT. Residues: CASSRYSPTANEKLFF. Based on the CDR3 plus reference TRBV5-1 and TRBJ1-4, the full variable domain is KAGVTQTPRYLIKTRGQQVTLSCSPISGHRSVSWYQQTPGQGLQFLFEYFSETQRNKGNFPGRFSGRQFSNSRSEMNVSTLELGDSALYLCASSRYSPTANEKLFFGSGTQLSVL.

The chain combines TRBV9 with TRBJ2-2; no clear D. The CDR3 has 14 amino acids. CDR1 SGDLS and CDR2 YYNGEE come from the germline V gene. The ends were cut back, 4 bases at V and 3 bases at J, with 10 bases in the middle. The CDR3 is CASSTTADTGELFF. The CDR3 nucleotides read TGTGCCAGCAGCACCACAGCCGACACCGGGGAGCTGTTTTTT.

The rearrangement links TRBV2 to TRBJ2-7; 7 bases line up with TRBD2. Unmatched junction bases numbered 6, after V lost 7 bases and J lost 6 bases. The CDR3 has 12 residues. CDR1 is SNHLY and CDR2 is FYNNEI in the germline V gene. The CDR3 DNA follows: TGTGCCAGCATAACTAGCGCGGCCGAGCAGTACTTC. It specifies CASITSAAEQYF.

The gene calls are TRBV6-5 and TRBJ1-5; no clear D gene. V was clipped by 2 bases and J by 7 bases, with 9 bases between them. Germline-derived CDR1 and CDR2 are MNHEY and SVGAGI. CDR3 length equals 13 residues. CDR3 nucleotides: TGTGCCAGCAGTTACGGGTCTTGGCAGCCCCAGCATTTT. It codes for CASSYGSWQPQHF.

V gene TRBV2 combines with J gene TRBJ2-5; D uncertain. CDR1 SNHLY and CDR2 FYNNEI come from the germline V gene. The CDR3 sequence is 14 residues long. Trimming stripped 6 bases from V and 5 bases from J, with 16 bases between. The CDR3 loop reads CASRGSIPAETQYF. The DNA for the CDR3 is TGTGCCAGCAGGGGGTCTATCCCTGCGGAGACCCAGTACTTC.

The gene calls are TRBV5-8 and TRBJ2-3, with D perhaps matching TRBD1 (5 bases). Germline V lookup: CDR1 SGHTS, CDR2 YDEGEE. This CDR3 has 16 amino acids. Trimming stripped 0 bases from V and 0 bases from J, with 11 bases between. Here the CDR3 DNA reads TGTGCCAGCAGCTTGGGACAGAGTTCTAGCACAGATACGCAGTATTTT. Its protein product is CASSLGQSSSTDTQYF.

In DNA, the CDR3 is TGTGCCAGCAGCCTGGGACAGGGGGATGGATATGAAAAACTGTTTTTT. Its translation is CASSLGQGDGYEKLFF. The gene calls are TRBV5-4 and TRBJ1-4, with TRBD1 matching over 11 bases. Germline trimming cut 4 bases from V and 6 bases from J; bases unmatched to any gene: 8. The CDR3 is 16 residues long. Germline CDR1 and CDR2: SGHNT and YYREEE (reference sequence). Drawing the rest from reference TRBV5-4 and TRBJ1-4, the complete variable domain is ETGVTQSPTHLIKTRGQQVTLRCSSQSGHNTVSWYQQALGQGPQFIFQYYREEENGRGNFPPRFSGLQFPNYSSELNVNALELDDSALYLCASSLGQGDGYEKLFFGSGTQLSVL.

The chain has TRBV6-1 and TRBJ1-3; D not certain. Trimming removed 1 base from V and 4 bases from J, with 5 bases in between. The germline V gene has CDR1 MNHNS and CDR2 SASEGT. The CDR3 covers 13 residues. The chain's CDR3 is CASSEGQGNTIYF. CDR3 DNA sequence: TGTGCCAGCAGTGAAGGGCAAGGAAACACCATATATTTT.

On this clone: Germline and junction disagree at one end, which may indicate a read error. The chain has TRBV6-5 and TRBJ2-5, with a weak D call TRBD2 (6 bases). The germline V gene encodes CDR1 MNHEY and CDR2 SVGAGI. The CDR3 is made up of 13 amino acids. The CDR3 DNA reads TGTGCCAGCAGTTACTCCCCGGGAGAGGCCCAGTACTTC. Its translation: CASSYSPGEAQYF.

A single count supports this clone. The genes are TRBV27 and TRBJ1-6, with a weak D call TRBD1 (5 bases). The CDR3 totals 15 residues. Deletions cut 6 bases from V and 4 bases from J, with 13 bases between. The germline CDR1 and CDR2 sequences are MNHEY and SMNVEV (reference sequence). In DNA form, the CDR3 reads TGTGCCAGCAGCTTGGGGCAGGCTTATAATTCACCCCTCCACTTT. Amino acid sequence: CASSLGQAYNSPLHF.